This T cell receptor (beta chain) was retrieved from a study of vaccination and CD4 T cells after COVID-19. As for the study in general: Culture controls were given either a CEFX pool, an HIV-1 Nef pool, or no peptide.

An Oncomine TCR Beta short-read assay was used to sequence the DNA from cultured CD4+ T cells. MiXCR, applied by TCRdb to the PCR reads, yields one record per CDR3 protein. The sample shows just over 20,000 distinct CDR3 sequences, roughly 70% of them seen only once. Treatment denoted: approximately 10-day PBMC culture with coronavirus spike peptide pools or control peptides (ViraFEST assay). Germline CDR1 SGHTA, CDR2 FQGNSA. The CDR3 consists of 15 residues. V lost 5 bases and J 1 base, leaving 14 bases between the germline ends. Concerning this clonotype: Its antigen is as yet unknown.

The study's findings and limits: The authors identified 304 of 307 vaccine-specific clones in convalescent patients as spike mono-reactive. Convalescent patients saw a median approximately 90% of their reactive clones show up only after vaccination.

The sequencing input was CD4+ T cells from blood, cultured in vitro. This TCR came from a human donor who had recovered from COVID-19. This chain joins TRBV7-2 and TRBJ1-1, with D possibly being TRBD1 (6 bases). In DNA form, the CDR3 reads TGTGCCAGCAGCGAAGACGACAGGAGGAACACTGAAGCTTTCTTT. Protein: CASSEDDRRNTEAFF.